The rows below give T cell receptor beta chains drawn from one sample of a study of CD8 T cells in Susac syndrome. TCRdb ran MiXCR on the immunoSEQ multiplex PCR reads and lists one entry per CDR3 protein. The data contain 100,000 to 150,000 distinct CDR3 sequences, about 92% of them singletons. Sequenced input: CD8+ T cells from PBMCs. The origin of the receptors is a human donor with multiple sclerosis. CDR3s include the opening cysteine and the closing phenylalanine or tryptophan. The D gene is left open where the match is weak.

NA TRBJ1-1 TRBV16 CASSQSRTLTEAFF
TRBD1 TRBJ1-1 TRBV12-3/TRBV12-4 CASRWTGGTEAFF
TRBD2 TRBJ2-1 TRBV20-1 CSAPGVGLADYNEQFF
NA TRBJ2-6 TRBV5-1 CASSSGDSLLSGANVLTF
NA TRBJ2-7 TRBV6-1 CASSSGGGSYEQYF
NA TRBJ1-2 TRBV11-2 CASSLEGVYGYTF
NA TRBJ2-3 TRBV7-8 CASNLRGGTDTQYF
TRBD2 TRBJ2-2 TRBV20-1 CSARTSGYRELFF
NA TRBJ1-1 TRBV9 CASSGSREERGAFF
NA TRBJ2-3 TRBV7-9 CASSLAEGLKTDTQYF
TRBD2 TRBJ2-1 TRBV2 CASKRGGGRYNEQFF
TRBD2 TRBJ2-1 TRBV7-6 CASSLLAEVPYNEQFF
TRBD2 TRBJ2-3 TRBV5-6 CASSIAGGATDTQYF
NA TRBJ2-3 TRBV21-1 CASSKGTAGTDTQYF
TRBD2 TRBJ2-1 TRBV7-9 CASSDIGGGAYEQFF
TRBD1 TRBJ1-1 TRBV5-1 CASSLLQGGGTEAFF
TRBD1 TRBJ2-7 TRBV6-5 CASSFRRDSLNEQYF
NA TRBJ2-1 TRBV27 CASSLLYGEQFF
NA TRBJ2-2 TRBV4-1 CASGLRAGATGELFF
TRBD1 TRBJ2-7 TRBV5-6 CASSLETGNEQYF
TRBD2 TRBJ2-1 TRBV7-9 CAILGTSGAGQFF
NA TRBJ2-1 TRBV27 CASSLWAPAGENNEQFF
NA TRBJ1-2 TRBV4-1 CASSPVTYRFDGYTF
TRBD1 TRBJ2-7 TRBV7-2 CASSWRTGAGYEQYF
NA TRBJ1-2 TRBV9 CASSDSGDHYGYTF
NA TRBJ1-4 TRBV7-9 CASSLEAGGGREKLFF
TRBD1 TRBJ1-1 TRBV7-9 CASSSDRGQVAFF
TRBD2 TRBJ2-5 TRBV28 CASRGLAYQETQYF
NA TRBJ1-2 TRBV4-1 CASSHQTPLGYTF
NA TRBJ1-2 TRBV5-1 CASSFSRDLDYGYTF
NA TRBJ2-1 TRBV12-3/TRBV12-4 CASSSTQPSSYNEQFF
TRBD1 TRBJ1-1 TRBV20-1 CSARGDRDTEAFF
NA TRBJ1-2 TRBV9 CASSTPRGSPNYGYTF
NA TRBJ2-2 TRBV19 CASMKGYTGELFF
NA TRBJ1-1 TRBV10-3 CAVRVGGTEAFF
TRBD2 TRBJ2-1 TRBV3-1 CASSQEAPGRARNEQFF
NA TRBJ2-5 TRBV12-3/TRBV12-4 CASSSQSRTQYF
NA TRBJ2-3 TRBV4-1 CASSQGPSDTQYF
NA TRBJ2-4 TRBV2 CASLGAETLNIQYF
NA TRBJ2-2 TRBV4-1 CASSQRSTANTGELFF
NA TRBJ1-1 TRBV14 CASSQDVWATEAFF
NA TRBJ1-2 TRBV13 CASSSDRAPGLGYTF
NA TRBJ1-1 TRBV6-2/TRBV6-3 CASIVNPGLNTEAFF
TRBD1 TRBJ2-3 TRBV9 CASSGGQGPTDTQYF
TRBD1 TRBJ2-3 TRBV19 CASRTGTEKSTDTQYF
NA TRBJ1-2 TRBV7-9 CASSLAREGYNGYTF
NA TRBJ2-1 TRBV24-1 CATSEPTGTLNNEQFF
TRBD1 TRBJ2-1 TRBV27 CASSLPGGLYNEQFF
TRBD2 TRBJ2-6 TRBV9 CASSAIAGGPGSGANVLTF
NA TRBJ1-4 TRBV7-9 CASSRTGNNEKLFF
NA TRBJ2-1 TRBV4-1 CASSQDGGLNEQFF
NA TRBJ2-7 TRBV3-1 CASSPTFSSYEQYF
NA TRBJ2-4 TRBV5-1 CASSLRGVQGPGKNIQYF